Sequencing of this T cell receptor beta chain was carried out in a study of siplizumab effects on memory and regulatory T cells. The protocol was immunoSEQ multiplex PCR, while the TCRdb copy is restricted to in-frame clones and leaves out a portion. Altogether 95,000 to 100,000 clones are present, 80% to 95% being singletons, with the ten largest covering 12%. Germline V gene lookup returns CDR1 LNHNV and CDR2 YYDKDF (reference sequence). The CDR3 sequence is 15 residues long. Trimming removed 6 bases from V and 6 bases from J; junction bases left unmatched: 8. The chain is built from TRBV15 and TRBJ1-5, with TRBD1 matching 10 bases. Material: non-Treg CD4+ T cells sorted from blood. The sequence was collected from a human donor in good health. CDR3 in DNA: TGTGCCACCAGGAGGGACAGGGGAAGTGGTCAGCCCCAGCATTTT. Protein sequence: CATRRDRGSGQPQHF.